This is a list of T cell receptor beta chains from one sample in a study of CXCR3-negative and CXCR3-positive naive CD8 T cells. TCRdb re-called the 5' RACE reads, yielding one record per CDR3 amino acid sequence without DNA. This listing includes about 150,000 distinct CDR3 sequences. Sequencing input: naive CXCR3+ CD8+ T cells from blood. The receptors derive from a human donor in good health. Some clones in this sample may be carry-over from other donors' samples. CDR3s include the opening cysteine and the closing phenylalanine or tryptophan.

TRBJ2-3 | TRBV4-2 | CASSQVASGGTDTQYF
TRBJ2-5 | TRBV4-1 | CASSQGWPEETQYF
TRBJ2-7 | TRBV7-6 | CASSTGQHYEQYF
TRBJ2-1 | TRBV7-2 | CANHRLFDSGERGNEQFF
TRBJ2-7 | TRBV6-2/TRBV6-3 | CASRDRGEQYF
TRBJ2-7 | TRBV5-1 | CASRPDRGWYEQYF
TRBJ2-7 | TRBV4-3 | CASSQDGGLVWAEQYF
TRBJ1-1 | TRBV7-6 | CASGGGGEAFF
TRBJ2-5 | TRBV11-2 | CASSLLAGKTQETQYF
TRBJ1-5 | TRBV23-1 | CASSQFHRSDRMSLRWSQPQHF
TRBJ2-1 | TRBV3-1 | CASSPREGPWDEQFF
TRBJ2-2 | TRBV7-9 | CASSTTENTGELFF
TRBJ2-5 | TRBV28 | CASSLGSGGQETQYF
TRBJ2-2 | TRBV29-1 | CSGTWTVTGELFF
TRBJ2-7 | TRBV7-9 | CASSLGTGRSYEQYF
TRBJ1-5 | TRBV20-1 | CSARGGTDHSNQPQHF
TRBJ2-2 | TRBV29-1 | CSVEEVGTGTGELFF
TRBJ1-5 | TRBV5-5 | CASSLERGSNQPQHF
TRBJ2-1 | TRBV29-1 | CSVEAGQGNEQFF
TRBJ2-5 | TRBV7-6 | CASSQSSGRQETQYF
TRBJ2-1 | TRBV19 | CASSTLAGVRTMLKFF
TRBJ1-1 | TRBV12-3/TRBV12-4 | CASSWVTNTEAFF
TRBJ2-1 | TRBV7-3 | CASPGSSYNEQFF
TRBJ2-1 | TRBV10-1 | CASSDPGLAGGEDEQFF
TRBJ2-7 | TRBV4-1 | CASSQANPAGVYEQYF
TRBJ2-1 | TRBV5-1 | CASSPLRGGYNEQFF
TRBJ2-7 | TRBV4-1 | CASSQDQGYEQYF